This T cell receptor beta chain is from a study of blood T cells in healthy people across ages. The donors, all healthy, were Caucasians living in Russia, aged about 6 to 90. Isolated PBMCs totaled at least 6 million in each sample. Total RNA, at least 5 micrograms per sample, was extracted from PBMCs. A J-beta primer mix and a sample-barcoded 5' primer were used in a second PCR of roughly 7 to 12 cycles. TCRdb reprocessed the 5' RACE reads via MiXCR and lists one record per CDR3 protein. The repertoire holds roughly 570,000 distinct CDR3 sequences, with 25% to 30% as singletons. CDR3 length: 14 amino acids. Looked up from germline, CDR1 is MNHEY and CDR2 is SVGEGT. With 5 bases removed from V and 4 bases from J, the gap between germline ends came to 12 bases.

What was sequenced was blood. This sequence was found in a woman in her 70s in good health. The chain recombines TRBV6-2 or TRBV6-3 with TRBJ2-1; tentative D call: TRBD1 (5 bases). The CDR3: CASSAPTVYNEQFF. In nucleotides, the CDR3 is TGTGCCAGCAGTGCTCCGACAGTTTACAATGAGCAGTTCTTC.